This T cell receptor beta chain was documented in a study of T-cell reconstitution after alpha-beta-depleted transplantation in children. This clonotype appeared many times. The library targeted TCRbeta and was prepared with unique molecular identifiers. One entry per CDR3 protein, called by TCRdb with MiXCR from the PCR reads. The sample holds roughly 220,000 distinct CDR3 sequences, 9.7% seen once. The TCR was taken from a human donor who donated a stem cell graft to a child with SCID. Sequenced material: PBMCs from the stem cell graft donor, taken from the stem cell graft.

The CDR3 sequence: CASRSGTNPVGEQFF. In DNA form, the CDR3 reads TGCGCCAGCCGCTCCGGGACTAACCCGGTGGGTGAGCAGTTCTTC. V is TRBV5-1 and J is TRBJ2-1; TRBD2 aligns across 7 bases. The CDR3 contains 15 residues. Germline CDR1 SGHRS, CDR2 YFSETQ. V was pared by 7 bases and J by 9 bases, with 16 bases of the junction left unmatched.